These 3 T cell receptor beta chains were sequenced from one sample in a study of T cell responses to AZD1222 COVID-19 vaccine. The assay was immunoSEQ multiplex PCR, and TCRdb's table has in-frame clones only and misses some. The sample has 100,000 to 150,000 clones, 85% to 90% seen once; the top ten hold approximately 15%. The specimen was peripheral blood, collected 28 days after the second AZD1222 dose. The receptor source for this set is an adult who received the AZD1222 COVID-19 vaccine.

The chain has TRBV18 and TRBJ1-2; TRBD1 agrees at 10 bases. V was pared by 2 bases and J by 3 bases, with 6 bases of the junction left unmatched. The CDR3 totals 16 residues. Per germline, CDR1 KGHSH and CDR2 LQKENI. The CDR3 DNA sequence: TGTGCCAGCTCACCAAAGGGACAGGGGAATGACTATGGCTACACCTTC. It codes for CASSPKGQGNDYGYTF.

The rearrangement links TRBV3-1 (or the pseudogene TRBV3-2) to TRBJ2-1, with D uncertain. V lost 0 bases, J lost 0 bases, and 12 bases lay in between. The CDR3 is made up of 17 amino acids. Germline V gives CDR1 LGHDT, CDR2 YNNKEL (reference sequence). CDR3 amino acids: CASSQDQWATSYNEQFF. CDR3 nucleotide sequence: TGTGCCAGCAGCCAAGATCAATGGGCTACCTCCTACAATGAGCAGTTCTTC.

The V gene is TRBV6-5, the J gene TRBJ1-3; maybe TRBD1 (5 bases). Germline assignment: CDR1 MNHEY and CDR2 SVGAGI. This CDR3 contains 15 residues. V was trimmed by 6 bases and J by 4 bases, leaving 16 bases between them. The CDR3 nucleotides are TGTGCCAGCAGGTCCGCGGGACTGTCGGGAAACACCATATATTTT. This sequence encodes CASRSAGLSGNTIYF.